The 5 T cell receptor beta chains given below trace back to one sample, sequenced in a study of T cell responses to AZD1222 COVID-19 vaccine. Method: immunoSEQ multiplex PCR; TCRdb's copy keeps in-frame clones and lacks some. The data show more than 85,000 clones, approximately 81% seen once. Material: peripheral blood, obtained on day 0 of AZD1222 vaccination. Source of these receptors: an adult in good health.

The chain has TRBV2 and TRBJ2-1, with TRBD2 matching 7 bases. CDR3 length equals 11 residues. Germline V lookup: CDR1 SNHLY, CDR2 FYNNEI. The trim removed 8 bases at V and 10 bases at J, leaving 5 bases unmatched. CDR3 sequence (DNA): TGTGCCAGCCGGGACTACGAGGAGCAGTTCTTC. It is translated as CASRDYEEQFF. The full variable domain, rest sourced from reference TRBV2 and TRBJ2-1, is EPEVTQTPSHQVTQMGQEVILRCVPISNHLYFYWYRQILGQKVEFLVSFYNNEISEKSEIFDDQFSVERPDGSNFTLKIRSTKLEDSAMYFCASRDYEEQFFGPGTRLTVL.

This chain uses TRBV5-4 with TRBJ1-4; D gene unclear. From germline, CDR1 is SGHNT and CDR2 YYREEE (reference sequence). The CDR3 is 13 amino acids. The ends were cut back, 4 bases at V and 7 bases at J, with 11 bases in the middle. This CDR3 is CASSPLPGEKLFF. For the CDR3, the DNA is TGTGCCAGCAGCCCCCTACCGGGTGAAAAACTGTTTTTT.

The V gene is TRBV24-1, the J gene TRBJ1-4; TRBD1 agrees at 10 bases. J was trimmed by 8 bases and V by 4 bases; bases with no gene match: 3. CDR1 is KGHDR, CDR2 SFDVKD, per germline. This CDR3 spans 14 amino acids. In nucleotides, the CDR3 is TGTGCCACCAGTGAGACGGGACAGGGGGAAAAACTGTTTTTT. This codes for CATSETGQGEKLFF.

The chain uses TRBV5-4 and TRBJ2-4, with 8 bases identical to TRBD2. This CDR3 region has 15 residues. The V and J ends lost 0 bases and 4 bases, in that order; junction bases with no gene match: 3. Per the germline V gene, CDR1 is SGHNT and CDR2 is YYREEE (reference sequence). This chain's CDR3 is CASSLGGLVKNIQYF. CDR3 bases: TGTGCCAGCAGCTTGGGGGGACTAGTGAAAAACATTCAGTACTTC.

The rearrangement uses TRBV19 and TRBJ1-1; D might be TRBD1 (5 bases). Per germline, CDR1 LNHDA and CDR2 SQIVND (reference sequence). V was shortened by 4 bases and J by 6 bases, with 21 bases between the two germline ends. The CDR3 is 16 residues long. CDR3 region: CASSKKITGVGPEAFF. DNA for the CDR3: TGTGCCAGTAGTAAAAAAATCACAGGTGTTGGCCCTGAAGCTTTCTTT.